These T cell receptor beta chains were read from a single sample in a study of response to subunit inactivated influenza vaccine. Each CDR3 protein is one row after TCRdb ran MiXCR on the RT-PCR reads. This sample carries more than 200,000 distinct CDR3 sequences, 9% to 15% of them seen once, and the ten largest clones take 7.5% to 10%. The sample in question was non-naive T cells sorted from PBMCs, obtained approximately 15 days before vaccination. The receptor set was obtained from a man aged 50 or older who received an inactivated influenza vaccine. CDR3s include the opening cysteine and the closing phenylalanine or tryptophan. A D gene is named only where the DNA matches it firmly. The listing skips clone size in some rows; elsewhere it reads once, few, many or a size class.

D gene,clone size,V gene,J gene,CDR3 DNA,CDR3 protein
TRBD2,NA,TRBV5-1,TRBJ2-3,TGCGCCAGCAGCTTAGAGACTAGCGCAAGCACAGATACGCAGTATTTT,CASSLETSASTDTQYF
TRBD2,few,TRBV11-1,TRBJ2-1,TGTGCCAGCAGCTCTCGCGGGCTAGCGGGTTCCTACAATGAGCAGTTCTTC,CASSSRGLAGSYNEQFF
TRBD2,many,TRBV5-1,TRBJ2-5,TGCGCCAGCAGGGGGACTAGCGAGACCCAGTACTTC,CASRGTSETQYF
NA,few,TRBV19,TRBJ2-3,TGTGCCAGTAGTATGTCGCACGGAGATACGCAGTATTTT,CASSMSHGDTQYF
NA,NA,TRBV10-3,TRBJ2-2,TGTGCCATCAGTGTTTCCAGGGGAGACGGGGAGCTGTTTTTT,CAISVSRGDGELFF
NA,NA,TRBV2,TRBJ2-3,TGTGCCAGCATAAGGATGGGGGATACGCAGTATTTT,CASIRMGDTQYF
NA,few,TRBV6-4,TRBJ2-6,TGTGCCAGCAGCTCAGGTCCTGGGGCCAACGTCCTGACTTTC,CASSSGPGANVLTF
NA,many,TRBV15,TRBJ1-3,TGTGCCACCAGCAAAGATTCGGGGTTACCTTCTGGAAACACCATATATTTT,CATSKDSGLPSGNTIYF
TRBD1,few,TRBV25-1,TRBJ1-1,TGTGCCAGCAGTGAAGATAGTTTACAGGGGTATATTCTGGGCACTGAAGCTTTCTTT,CASSEDSLQGYILGTEAFF
NA,few,TRBV7-2,TRBJ2-4,TGTGCCAGCAGCTCCCCGGACAGCGGGTGGGGTCAGTACTTC,CASSSPDSGWGQYF
NA,few,TRBV6-6,TRBJ2-1,TGTGCCAGCAGCCCCGGGACCCTCAATGAGCAGTTCTTC,CASSPGTLNEQFF
NA,NA,TRBV7-2,TRBJ2-1,TGTGCCAGCAGCTCCGACTTGGGGGGCCCTGGGTATGAGCAGTTCTTC,CASSSDLGGPGYEQFF
NA,NA,TRBV10-3,TRBJ2-3,TGTGCCATCAGTGAGTCCGGCGGGAGCACAGATACGCAGTATTTT,CAISESGGSTDTQYF
TRBD1,few,TRBV12-3/TRBV12-4,TRBJ1-4,TGTGCCAGCACTAAGGACAGGGTATATGAAAAACTGTTTTTT,CASTKDRVYEKLFF
TRBD2,few,TRBV29-1,TRBJ2-3,TGCAGCGTTGGTAGCGGGAGGGCAGATACGCAGTATTTT,CSVGSGRADTQYF
NA,many,TRBV3-1,TRBJ1-2,TGTGCCAGCAGCCTCAGGGAAGCTAACTATGGCTACACCTTC,CASSLREANYGYTF
NA,NA,TRBV15,TRBJ2-1,TGTGCCACCAGCAGAGGGGATAACCCCTACAATGAGCAGTTCTTC,CATSRGDNPYNEQFF
NA,many,TRBV12-3/TRBV12-4,TRBJ2-7,TGTGCCAGCAGTTCTGCGGGACAGCCCTACGAGCAGTACTTC,CASSSAGQPYEQYF
NA,few,TRBV5-5,TRBJ2-1,TGTGCCAGCAGCCTTGAGACTTACTACAATGAGCAGTTCTTC,CASSLETYYNEQFF
NA,NA,TRBV5-5,TRBJ1-6,TGTGCCAGCAGCTCCGGCCAGGGATACTCACCCCTCCACTTT,CASSSGQGYSPLHF
NA,few,TRBV7-2,TRBJ1-6,TGTGCCAGCAGCTTAGCATCCGGGGATCCTTCACCCCTCCACTTT,CASSLASGDPSPLHF
TRBD1,few,TRBV5-1,TRBJ2-5,TGCGCCAGCAGCTGGGGCAGGGGGCGTGAAGAGACCCAGTACTTC,CASSWGRGREETQYF
NA,few,TRBV4-1,TRBJ2-2,TGCGCCAGCAGCCAAGTCCCGGGACGTGCGAACACCGGGGAGCTGTTTTTT,CASSQVPGRANTGELFF
TRBD1,few,TRBV20-1,TRBJ2-7,TGCAGTGCTAGGCTGACAGGGCGGGTCGAGCAGTACTTC,CSARLTGRVEQYF
NA,NA,TRBV3-1,TRBJ1-2,TGTGCCAGCAGCCTAGCAAGGGATGGCTACACCTTC,CASSLARDGYTF
TRBD1,few,TRBV12-3/TRBV12-4,TRBJ1-2,TGTGCCAGCAGTCCCCGGACAGGGACAGTCTTGAGTGGCTACACCTTC,CASSPRTGTVLSGYTF
TRBD2,many,TRBV20-1,TRBJ2-7,TGCAGTGCGACCGGGACTAGCGGATCCTACGAGCAGTACTTC,CSATGTSGSYEQYF
NA,many,TRBV4-1,TRBJ2-7,TGCGCCAGCAGCCAAGCCTCGGCCTACGAGCAGTACTTC,CASSQASAYEQYF
TRBD2,few,TRBV7-8,TRBJ2-1,TGTGCCATCGCCTGGGTCGGACTAGCGAATCATGATGAGCAGTTCTTC,CAIAWVGLANHDEQFF
NA,NA,TRBV6-2/TRBV6-3,TRBJ1-4,TGTGCCAGCAGTTACGGACCCATAGGAACTAATGAAAAACTGTTTTTT,CASSYGPIGTNEKLFF
NA,few,TRBV28,TRBJ2-3,TGTGCCAGCACCAACGGCGGGCTCTTTAACCCACAGACAGATACGCAGTATTTT,CASTNGGLFNPQTDTQYF
NA,many,TRBV5-1,TRBJ2-1,TGCGCCAGCAGCTTTGCGGGCGGAAGCTCCTACAATGAGCAGTTCTTC,CASSFAGGSSYNEQFF
TRBD2,few,TRBV20-1,TRBJ2-3,TGCAGTGCTAGAATCCTAGCGGGGGGCACAGATACGCAGTATTTT,CSARILAGGTDTQYF
NA,NA,TRBV6-2/TRBV6-3,TRBJ1-5,TGTGCCAGCAGTTACTCGACGCGTTATCAGCCCCAGCATTTT,CASSYSTRYQPQHF
TRBD1,NA,TRBV3-1,TRBJ2-5,TGTGCCAGCAGCCAAGGGGGACAGCAAGAGACCCAGTACTTC,CASSQGGQQETQYF
TRBD2,few,TRBV20-1,TRBJ2-7,TGCAGTGCTAGGGTAGGCGGGGGGGCTTCCGAGCAGTACTTC,CSARVGGGASEQYF
NA,NA,TRBV10-3,TRBJ2-3,TGTGCCATCAGTGAGTCGGACCTATACACAGATACGCAGTATTTT,CAISESDLYTDTQYF
NA,once,TRBV20-1,TRBJ2-1,TGCAGTGCTAGGAGTTTGTCCTACTACAATGAGCAGTTCTTC,CSARSLSYYNEQFF
NA,few,TRBV7-2,TRBJ1-2,TGTGCCAGCAGCTTTGGGGGCTTCTATGGCTACACCTTC,CASSFGGFYGYTF
TRBD2,NA,TRBV13,TRBJ2-1,TGTGCCAGCACCTACCCGGGACTAGCGTCCAATGAGCAGTTCTTC,CASTYPGLASNEQFF
NA,NA,TRBV5-1,TRBJ2-5,TGCGCCAGCAGCTTGGTCTACACCCGGGAGACCCAGTACTTC,CASSLVYTRETQYF
TRBD2,NA,TRBV12-3/TRBV12-4,TRBJ2-7,TGTGCCAGCAGGGGGGGGGGAGCCTACGAGCAGTACTTC,CASRGGGAYEQYF
NA,few,TRBV9,TRBJ2-7,TGTGCCAGCAGCTCGCGGGGCTCCGGCTTCTCTGACGAGCAGTACTTC,CASSSRGSGFSDEQYF
NA,few,TRBV5-1,TRBJ2-1,TGCGCCAGCAGCTTGGTGGTGAATGACAATGAGCAGTTCTTC,CASSLVVNDNEQFF
NA,few,TRBV12-3/TRBV12-4,TRBJ1-5,TGTGCCAGCACCGTAGGAACAACTAAAACGGCCCAGCATTTT,CASTVGTTKTAQHF
TRBD1,NA,TRBV27,TRBJ1-5,TGTGCCAGCAGGGCCGGGACAGGGCTAGTGCCCCAGCATTTT,CASRAGTGLVPQHF
NA,many,TRBV5-1,TRBJ1-1,TGCGCCAGCAGCTTGGAGGGCAGAGTCTACACTGAAGCTTTCTTT,CASSLEGRVYTEAFF
TRBD1,NA,TRBV7-9,TRBJ1-2,TGTGCCAGCAGCGAACAGGGGGCATTCTATGGCTACACCTTC,CASSEQGAFYGYTF
TRBD1,NA,TRBV4-2,TRBJ2-1,TGTGCCAGCAGCCAAGACGACAGGGTCACCTACAATGAGCAGTTCTTC,CASSQDDRVTYNEQFF
NA,few,TRBV5-1,TRBJ2-2,TGCGCCAGCAGCCCCGGGGGCGCGAACACCGGGGAGCTGTTTTTT,CASSPGGANTGELFF
NA,many,TRBV19,TRBJ2-5,TGTGCCAGCCTCGACAGAACGTCGGGGACCCAGTACTTC,CASLDRTSGTQYF
NA,few,TRBV3-1,TRBJ2-2,TGTGCCAGCAGCCCCGGCGGAGGGAACACCGGGGAGCTGTTTTTT,CASSPGGGNTGELFF
TRBD2,NA,TRBV20-1,TRBJ2-3,TGCAGTGCTAGAGACGGCGGGAGGATAGATACGCAGTATTTT,CSARDGGRIDTQYF
NA,NA,TRBV29-1,TRBJ2-3,TGCAGCGTCTCAAGCGGGAGCACAGATACGCAGTATTTT,CSVSSGSTDTQYF
TRBD2,NA,TRBV7-2,TRBJ2-2,TGTGCCACCAGGCTAGCGGGGTACACCGGGGAGCTGTTTTTT,CATRLAGYTGELFF
TRBD1,few,TRBV28,TRBJ2-4,TGTGCCAGCAGACGACAAACACAGGGGGCCAAAAACATTCAGTACTTC,CASRRQTQGAKNIQYF
NA,NA,TRBV27,TRBJ2-2,TGTGCCAGCAGTGAGGTCGGGGGGCACGGCACCGGGGAGCTGTTTTTT,CASSEVGGHGTGELFF
NA,NA,TRBV4-3,TRBJ1-1,TGCGCCAGCAGAGCGGTGGGCGCGAACACTGAAGCTTTCTTT,CASRAVGANTEAFF
NA,few,TRBV14,TRBJ2-6,TGTGCCAGCAGCCAAGTGGCCCCAGGGCCCGGGGCCAACGTCCTGACTTTC,CASSQVAPGPGANVLTF
NA,many,TRBV12-3/TRBV12-4,TRBJ1-1,TGTGCCAGCAGTTTAGGAATCCTGTGGATGAACACTGAAGCTTTCTTT,CASSLGILWMNTEAFF